This is a list of T cell receptor beta chains from one sample in a study of cytomegalovirus exposure and HLA in healthy donors. The method was immunoSEQ multiplex PCR; TCRdb's version includes in-frame clones alone and lacks a portion of them. In the table there are approximately 210,000 clones, around four fifths of which are singletons. The sample consisted of PBMCs. These receptors were obtained from a woman in her forties or fifties in good health and CMV-seropositive. The conserved cysteine and the conserved F or W are not part of the CDR3 here. A D gene is named only where the DNA matches it firmly.

v_gene	d_gene	len	CDR3aa
TRBV30	NA	11	AWNERSTGELF
TRBV28	NA	10	ASRVGEETQY
TRBV7-8	NA	11	ASSLPFTYEQY
TRBV27	NA	11	ASSWTENTEAF
TRBV28	TRBD1	12	ASSLSRGQETQY
TRBV6-5	TRBD1	12	ASKRGQGLYGYT
TRBV9	NA	11	ASSVSSLATQY
TRBV27	TRBD2	12	ASSTSGGAYEQY
TRBV9	TRBD1	13	ASTSGQRNTGELF
TRBV6-1	TRBD1	13	ASSEGDRGRETQY